The subject of this entry is one TCR beta chain. Its antigen is undetermined. CDR3 length equals 13 residues. Germline V gene sequence: CDR1 PRHDT, CDR2 FYEKMQ (reference sequence). Trimming cost V 5 bases and J 6 bases, with 13 bases left between them. A template switching step contributed a universal primer site, while unique molecular identifiers were present in the cDNA. TCRdb independently ran MiXCR on the 5' RACE reads; one entry per CDR3 protein. The table records roughly 1.6 million distinct CDR3 sequences, roughly a third of them present only once. This specimen comes from a study of identical twins. General observations from the study: Cord blood beta clonotypes present at high abundance carried fewer insertions; no such pattern appeared in memory repertoires.

Material for sequencing was cord blood. This receptor was obtained from a newborn girl in good health. The chain links TRBV13 to TRBJ1-2; D is perhaps TRBD1 (5 bases). The CDR3 coding sequence is TGTGCCAGCAGCCGGGCAGGGCGGAATGGCTACACCTTC. Translated: CASSRAGRNGYTF.